The 15 T cell receptor beta chains reported below all come from one sample, sequenced in a study of cytomegalovirus exposure and HLA in healthy donors. Generated by immunoSEQ multiplex PCR, the TCRdb table keeps only in-frame clones and is missing some. The table records about 140,000 clones, about 86% of them present only once. Sequences were obtained from PBMCs. These receptors were collected from a man aged 18 to 29 in good health and CMV-seronegative.

The V call is TRBV11-1, the J call TRBJ1-6, with a possible D match to TRBD1 (5 bases). Germline CDR1 and CDR2: SGHAT and FQDESV (reference sequence). The CDR3 contains 15 residues. V was clipped by 4 bases and J by 7 bases, with 14 bases between them. This CDR3 is CASSYQLGGNSPLHF. DNA for the CDR3: TGTGCCAGCAGCTACCAGCTCGGGGGGAATTCACCCCTCCACTTT.

The chain combines TRBV10-3 with TRBJ2-2; 8 bases fit TRBD2. The V gene end was trimmed by 6 bases and the J gene end by 3 bases; junction bases not matched to a gene: 9. There are 16 residues in the CDR3. Germline loops: CDR1 ENHRY, CDR2 SYGVKD. CDR3 sequence (DNA): TGTGCCATCAGGGAGGGTTCAGCGGGAGACACCGGGGAGCTGTTTTTT. It is translated as CAIREGSAGDTGELFF.

The chain is built from TRBV27 and TRBJ1-5; 7 positions match TRBD1. V dropped 5 bases and J dropped 0; count of bases not matched to a gene: 16. The CDR3 covers 19 residues. CDR1 is MNHEY and CDR2 is SMNVEV in the germline V gene (reference sequence). CDR3 in DNA: TGTGCCAGCAGTGACGGGACAGCGGCTTACGGCAATAGCAATCAGCCCCAGCATTTT. It translates to CASSDGTAAYGNSNQPQHF.

The V and J genes are TRBV19 and TRBJ1-1; D is undetermined. V lost 3 bases and J 1 base, leaving 9 bases between the germline ends. The CDR3 consists of 14 residues. Germline CDR1 reads LNHDA; CDR2 reads SQIVND (reference sequence). This CDR3 reads CASSIRGGNTEAFF. As DNA, the CDR3 is TGTGCCAGTAGTATTCGGGGTGGGAACACTGAAGCTTTCTTT.

This clone was seen only once. The genes are TRBV5-6 and TRBJ1-5; TRBD1 matches 9 bases. The germline CDR1 and CDR2 sequences are SGHDT and YYEEEE. V lost 3 bases, J lost 7 bases, and 8 bases stayed unmatched. The CDR3 has 15 amino acids. The CDR3 protein is CASSSRDRAGQPQHF. The CDR3 DNA reads as TGTGCCAGCAGCTCCAGGGACAGGGCGGGACAGCCCCAGCATTTT.

This clone was picked up a small number of times. The V gene is TRBV7-2, the J gene TRBJ2-7; 8 positions agree with TRBD2. CDR3 length equals 17 residues. The junction had 17 bases not matched to a gene; V was cut back by 5 bases and J by 5 bases. Germline V gene data show CDR1 as SGHTA and CDR2 as FQGNSA. The CDR3 nucleotides read TGTGCCAGCAGCCCCCCCCAGCGGGAGCGAATTACAGACGAGCAGTACTTC. Protein sequence: CASSPPQRERITDEQYF.

The chain employs TRBV4-1 and TRBJ1-5; TRBD1 might be the D (6 bases). Germline values: CDR1 MGHRA, CDR2 YSYEKL. With 0 bases removed from V and 4 bases from J, the gap between germline ends came to 16 bases. The CDR3 is 17 residues long. CDR3 amino acids: CASSQDRAGADNQPQHF. CDR3 nucleotides: TGCGCCAGCAGCCAAGATAGGGCGGGGGCGGATAATCAGCCCCAGCATTTT.

The chain uses TRBV11-2 and TRBJ2-1, with D perhaps matching TRBD2 (6 bases). This CDR3 contains 17 residues. The germline CDR1 and CDR2 sequences are SGHAT and FQNNGV. The V gene lost 2 bases and the J gene lost 4 bases, with 18 bases spanning the gap. The CDR3 DNA follows: TGTGCCAGCAGCTTACTAGGAGTCCGGGGGACTTACAATGAGCAGTTCTTC. Translation: CASSLLGVRGTYNEQFF.

V and J are TRBV4-1 and TRBJ1-1; 7 bases align to TRBD1. Germline V gives CDR1 MGHRA, CDR2 YSYEKL. The CDR3 sequence is 14 residues long. V trimming: 6 bases; J trimming: 2 bases; junction bases outside the gene matches: 6. The CDR3 spells CASRLRGNNTEAFF. The CDR3 region has the DNA TGCGCCAGCAGACTCAGGGGGAACAACACTGAAGCTTTCTTT.

The chain employs TRBV7-9 and TRBJ1-1; 8 bases fit TRBD1. The CDR3 has 16 residues. Unmatched junction bases numbered 12, after V lost 4 bases and J lost 5 bases. Germline assignment: CDR1 SEHNR and CDR2 FQNEAQ (reference sequence). The DNA for the CDR3 is TGTGCCAGCAGCTCACCAAAGACAGGGGAGATGACTGAAGCTTTCTTT. It codes for CASSSPKTGEMTEAFF.

The chain combines TRBV29-1 with TRBJ2-7; 11 nucleotides match TRBD2. The CDR3 is 15 residues long. Germline V gives CDR1 SQVTM, CDR2 ANQGSEA. Unmatched junction bases numbered 7, after V lost 4 bases and J lost 2 bases. The CDR3 sequence is CSVVKFSGRAYEQYF. DNA of the CDR3: TGCAGCGTTGTGAAATTTAGCGGGAGGGCCTACGAGCAGTACTTC.

This rearrangement joins TRBV2 to TRBJ1-4; TRBD1 matches at 7 bases. The CDR3 length is 16 residues. Losses at the gene ends were 6 bases for V and 6 bases for J; bases not matched to a gene: 13. The germline CDR1 and CDR2 sequences are SNHLY and FYNNEI. CDR3 DNA: TGTGCCAGCAGGCCCGAGCCCCATGACAGGGATGAAAAACTGTTTTTT. It is translated as CASRPEPHDRDEKLFF. The whole variable domain, filled in from reference TRBV2 and TRBJ1-4, reads EPEVTQTPSHQVTQMGQEVILRCVPISNHLYFYWYRQILGQKVEFLVSFYNNEISEKSEIFDDQFSVERPDGSNFTLKIRSTKLEDSAMYFCASRPEPHDRDEKLFFGSGTQLSVL.

This chain connects TRBV5-1 to TRBJ2-3; D uncertain. The CDR3 totals 13 residues. Deletions cut 0 bases from V and 4 bases from J, with 6 bases between. Germline V gives CDR1 SGHRS, CDR2 YFSETQ. The CDR3 DNA reads TGCGCCAGCAGCTTGGCATCCCCAGATACGCAGTATTTT. It is translated as CASSLASPDTQYF.

In its sample, this clone was seen once. The chain is built from TRBV6-1 and TRBJ2-7, with TRBD1 matching over 7 bases. The V gene end was trimmed by 1 base and the J gene end by 2 bases; junction bases not matched to a gene: 5. The CDR3 loop spans 15 amino acids. CDR1 and CDR2 (germline): MNHNS, SASEGT. The CDR3 loop is CASSEEGGGPYEQYF. CDR3 nucleotide sequence: TGTGCCAGCAGTGAAGAAGGGGGCGGTCCCTACGAGCAGTACTTC.

The chain couples TRBV27 to TRBJ2-7; 10 bases line up with TRBD2. The germline V gene has CDR1 MNHEY and CDR2 SMNVEV (reference sequence). V trimming: 5 bases; J trimming: 6 bases; junction bases outside the gene matches: 13. This CDR3 has 16 amino acids. The CDR3 DNA follows: TGTGCCAGCAGTACCCCACCGGGACTAGCGACTACCGAGCAGTACTTC. As protein: CASSTPPGLATTEQYF.